Presented here are 27 T cell receptor beta chains from one specimen sequenced in a study of blood T cells in healthy people across ages. Sample-barcoded 5' priming and a J-beta primer mix drove a second PCR of roughly 7 to 11 cycles. TCRdb used MiXCR to reprocess the 5' RACE reads, holding one entry per CDR3 protein. The repertoire holds 630,000 or so distinct CDR3 sequences, with about 30% as singletons. Sequenced material: blood. These receptors originate from a woman of 80 years or more in good health.

At least ten counts were recorded for this clonotype. The J gene is TRBJ1-2, the V gene TRBV4-1; 10 bases map to TRBD1. Germline lookup yields CDR1 MGHRA and CDR2 YSYEKL. V was pared by 5 bases and J by 3 bases, with 12 bases of the junction left unmatched. The CDR3 has 17 residues. The CDR3 DNA reads TGCGCCAGCAGCGACGGGACAGGGGATGGGTGGTACTATGGCTACACCTTC. This sequence encodes CASSDGTGDGWYYGYTF.

This clonotype was detected a few times. V usage is TRBV12-3 or TRBV12-4 and J usage is TRBJ1-1; possibly TRBD1 for D (6 bases). The CDR3 extends over 16 amino acids. V lost 6 bases and J 4 bases, leaving 21 bases between the germline ends. The CDR3 bases are TGTGCCAGCAGGGAATCCGGGACATGGGGCGGCACTGAAGCTTTCTTT. Its translation is CASRESGTWGGTEAFF.

This clonotype occurred many times. The V gene is TRBV2, the J gene TRBJ2-5; 10 nucleotides line up with TRBD2. This CDR3 has 16 residues. In germline, CDR1 is SNHLY, CDR2 FYNNEI. V trimming: 6 bases; J trimming: 4 bases; junction bases outside the gene matches: 11. The CDR3 DNA reads TGTGCCAGCAGACATGCCGGCCTAGCGGGGGTAGAGACCCAGTACTTC. Encoded protein: CASRHAGLAGVETQYF.

A word on this clonotype: A much more abundant neighbour one base away suggests this may be a read error. V gene TRBV7-7 combines with J gene TRBJ2-5; tentative D call: TRBD1 (5 bases). The CDR3 length is 14 residues. From germline, CDR1 is SSHAT and CDR2 FNYEAQ (reference sequence). Trimming pared 4 bases from V and 5 bases from J, leaving 14 bases between. CDR3 sequence: CASSSDKGWETQYF. The CDR3 DNA reads as TGTGCCAGCAGCTCGGACAAGGGATGGGAGACCCAGTACTTC.

This clonotype turned up a few times. The chain couples TRBV5-5 to TRBJ1-4, with 7 bases matching TRBD1. This CDR3 is 14 amino acids long. CDR1 is SGHKS, CDR2 YYEKEE, per germline (reference sequence). The ends lost 4 bases at V and 6 bases at J; junction bases unmatched: 6. In DNA, the CDR3 is TGTGCCAGCAGCCCCGGGACAGCGGATGAAAAACTGTTTTTT. As protein: CASSPGTADEKLFF.

At least ten counts were recorded for this clonotype. The chain has TRBV12-3 or TRBV12-4 and TRBJ2-7, with 13 bases identical to TRBD2. The CDR3 length is 17 residues. With V trimmed by 4 bases and J by 6 bases, 12 bases remained unmatched. The CDR3 loop reads CASSSRTSGGISSEQYF. In nucleotides, the CDR3 is TGTGCCAGCAGTTCTCGGACTAGCGGGGGCATATCTTCCGAGCAGTACTTC.

This chain uses TRBV7-9 with TRBJ2-1; 7 positions agree with TRBD2. The germline gives CDR1 SEHNR, CDR2 FQNEAQ (reference sequence). V shed 4 bases, J shed 7 bases, and the junction held 4 bases outside the gene matches. The CDR3 consists of 13 residues. The DNA of the CDR3 is TGTGCCAGCAGCTGGGAGGGTTCGAATGAGCAGTTCTTC. The encoded protein is CASSWEGSNEQFF.

The chain is built from TRBV6-5 and TRBJ2-7; 7 bases are a match to TRBD1. This CDR3 is built from 15 residues. CDR1 is MNHEY and CDR2 is SVGAGI in the germline V gene. V was clipped by 0 bases and J by 2 bases; unmatched bases: 4. This chain's CDR3 is CASSYSSRGPYEQYF. As DNA, the CDR3 is TGTGCCAGCAGTTACTCCTCGAGGGGGCCCTACGAGCAGTACTTC.

This clonotype was picked up many times. The chain is built from TRBV6-2 or TRBV6-3 and TRBJ2-7, with no clear D. CDR3 size: 12 residues. V was pared by 5 bases and J by 3 bases, with 8 bases between. The germline gives CDR1 MNHEY, CDR2 SVGEGT. CDR3 sequence reads: CASSISSYEQYF. DNA of the CDR3: TGTGCCAGCAGTATCTCAAGCTACGAGCAGTACTTC.

This clonotype has only a few counts. The chain joins TRBV10-3 to TRBJ2-2; 8 nucleotides match TRBD1. Looked up from germline, CDR1 is ENHRY and CDR2 is SYGVKD. V gave up 8 bases and J gave up 2 bases; unmatched junction bases: 7. The CDR3 consists of 15 residues. CDR3 region: CAIPAGTGNTGELFF. In DNA, the CDR3 is TGTGCCATCCCGGCCGGGACAGGAAACACCGGGGAGCTGTTTTTT.

This clonotype was counted ten times or more. The genes are TRBV29-1 and TRBJ2-5, with D maybe TRBD1 (5 bases). CDR3 length: 12 residues. Between the trimmed V and J ends, which lost 4 bases and 5 bases, there was a span of 11 bases. Germline CDR1 SQVTM, CDR2 ANQGSEA. This CDR3 is CSVVKGIETQYF. CDR3 nucleotides: TGCAGCGTTGTAAAGGGGATTGAGACCCAGTACTTC. Full variable domain (remainder filled in from reference TRBV29-1 and TRBJ2-5): SAVISQKPSRDICQRGTSLTIQCQVDSQVTMMFWYRQQPGQSLTLIATANQGSEATYESGFVIDKFPISRPNLTFSTLTVSNMSPEDSSIYLCSVVKGIETQYFGPGTRLLVL.

The chain combines TRBV19 with TRBJ1-5; no reliable D call. Germline V gene data show CDR1 as LNHDA and CDR2 as SQIVND (reference sequence). Between the trimmed V and J ends, which lost 3 bases and 3 bases, there was a span of 3 bases. The CDR3 covers 12 residues. The CDR3 region is CASSITNQPQHF. The CDR3 coding sequence is TGTGCCAGTAGTATTACCAATCAGCCCCAGCATTTT.

This clonotype was detected only a few times. In DNA form, the CDR3 reads TGTGCCAGCAGTGAGGGGACGCGAGGGAACACTGAAGCTTTCTTT. This encodes CASSEGTRGNTEAFF. This chain joins TRBV6-1 and TRBJ1-1; a weak D match, TRBD1 (5 bases). The CDR3 is 15 amino acids. Germline V CDR1 and CDR2: MNHNS, SASEGT. With 3 bases removed from V and 1 base from J, the gap between germline ends came to 12 bases.

V is TRBV18 and J is TRBJ2-1; 7 nucleotides match TRBD2. Per germline, CDR1 KGHSH and CDR2 LQKENI. V was pared by 0 bases and J by 7 bases, with 6 bases of the junction left unmatched. This CDR3 is built from 15 residues. For the CDR3, the DNA is TGTGCCAGCTCACCACCGAGTGGGAGGGAGAATGAGCAGTTCTTC. Protein sequence: CASSPPSGRENEQFF.

This clonotype was seen at least ten times. The rearrangement uses TRBV7-9 and TRBJ1-2; D possibly corresponds to TRBD1 (6 bases). V lost 4 bases, J lost 7 bases, and 16 bases lay in between. The CDR3 consists of 14 residues. CDR1 SEHNR and CDR2 FQNEAQ come from the germline V gene (reference sequence). This CDR3 reads CASSSSGALRGYTF. Written as DNA, the CDR3 is TGTGCCAGCAGCTCCTCGGGGGCCCTTCGTGGCTACACCTTC.

Of note for this clonotype: A junction boundary mismatches the germline segment, possibly from a read error. The gene calls are TRBV29-1 and TRBJ2-1; no definite D call. Germline V gives CDR1 SQVTM, CDR2 ANQGSEA. The CDR3 sequence is 12 residues long. DNA of the CDR3: TGCAGCGTTGAGGAAGCCAGCAATGAGCGGTTCTTC. Translated, it gives CSVEEASNERFF.

This clonotype occurred many times. This chain links TRBV20-1 with TRBJ2-5; the match to TRBD2 covers 9 bases. Germline lookup yields CDR1 DFQATT and CDR2 SNEGSKA (reference sequence). Trimming at V came to 0 bases and at J to 2 bases, leaving 7 bases not matched to a gene. The CDR3 has 16 residues. CDR3 DNA sequence: TGCAGTGCTAGAGATTGGATAGCGGGAGCACAAGAGACCCAGTACTTC. Translating it yields CSARDWIAGAQETQYF.

With respect to this clonotype: A read error is possible here, since a much larger clone lies one base away. The chain is built from TRBV6-1 and TRBJ1-2; D remains ambiguous. Germline V gene data show CDR1 as MNHNS and CDR2 as SASEGT. The CDR3 consists of 14 residues. The CDR3 coding sequence is TGTGCCGGCAGTTCCCACCGGGAGAACTATGGCTACACCTTC. Encoded protein: CAGSSHRENYGYTF.

This clonotype occurred many times. The V gene is TRBV7-2, the J gene TRBJ1-2; unclear D gene. V was clipped by 2 bases and J by 8 bases, with 15 bases between them. Germline V CDR1 and CDR2: SGHTA, FQGNSA. This CDR3 comprises 14 residues. The CDR3 is CASSLSSHGRGYTF. DNA of the CDR3: TGTGCCAGCAGCTTATCGTCCCACGGGAGGGGCTACACCTTC.

As regards this clonotype: This clone may be a read error of a much larger clone one base away. This chain joins TRBV6-2 or TRBV6-3 and TRBJ2-6; maybe TRBD1 (5 bases). CDR1 MNHEY and CDR2 SVGEGT come from the germline V gene. CDR3 length equals 13 residues. This CDR3 reads CATQLSGANALTF. For the CDR3, the DNA is TGTGCCACACAGCTCTCTGGGGCCAACGCCCTGACTTTC.

The J gene is TRBJ2-2, the V gene TRBV6-6; a possible D gene is TRBD2 (5 bases). This CDR3 spans 13 amino acids. The germline V gene has CDR1 MNHNY and CDR2 SVGAGI (reference sequence). V dropped 5 bases and J dropped 8 bases, with 12 bases sitting between them. The CDR3 loop reads CASSPRRWGELFF. In DNA, the CDR3 is TGTGCCAGCAGTCCCAGGAGGTGGGGGGAGCTGTTTTTT.

This clonotype was seen a few times. This may stem from a read error, because a much larger clone lies one nucleotide away. The V call is TRBV11-2, the J call TRBJ2-4; D unclear. Germline CDR1 is SGHAT and CDR2 is FQNNGV. The CDR3 contains 15 residues. V was cut by 3 bases and J by 13 bases, with 22 bases left in between. CDR3 sequence reads: CASSFSGPARNEQYF. The CDR3 DNA reads TGTGCCAGCAGCTTCTCCGGACCGGCTAGGAATGAGCAGTACTTC.

Comment on this clonotype: Just one base apart from a much larger clone, this may be a read error. The chain joins TRBV7-9 to TRBJ1-1; perhaps TRBD1 as D (6 bases). This CDR3 contains 15 residues. Germline CDR1 and CDR2: SEHNR and FQNEAQ (reference sequence). Trimming took 4 bases from V and 5 from J, leaving 17 bases between them. CDR3 in DNA: TGTGCCAGCAGCTCCGAAACAGGGTTATGTACTGAAGCTTTCTTT. This translates into CASSSETGLCTEAFF.

This rearrangement joins TRBV20-1 to TRBJ2-5; a weak D match, TRBD1 (6 bases). Looked up from germline, CDR1 is DFQATT and CDR2 is SNEGSKA (reference sequence). Between the trimmed V and J ends, which lost 5 bases and 2 bases, there was a span of 9 bases. The CDR3 is 12 amino acids. For the CDR3, the DNA is TGCAGTGCTGAGACAGGACAAGAGACCCAGTACTTC. The encoded protein is CSAETGQETQYF.

This clonotype was seen a handful of times. The chain couples TRBV5-5 to TRBJ1-2; possible D gene TRBD1, 6 bases. V lost 4 bases and J lost 1, with 14 bases in between. The germline V gene encodes CDR1 SGHKS and CDR2 YYEKEE (reference sequence). The CDR3 has 15 residues. CDR3 in amino acids: CASSPGGADNYGYTF. As DNA, the CDR3 is TGTGCCAGCAGCCCGGGGGGGGCGGATAACTATGGCTACACCTTC.

This clonotype was seen many times. This chain connects TRBV20-1 to TRBJ2-3, with TRBD2 matching 9 bases. CDR1 and CDR2 from the germline V gene are DFQATT and SNEGSKA (reference sequence). The CDR3 spans 16 residues. V shed 0 bases, J shed 1 base, and the junction held 5 bases outside the gene matches. CDR3 DNA sequence: TGCAGTGCTAGAGAAATGCGGGGGGGCCGCACAGATACGCAGTATTTT. Protein sequence: CSAREMRGGRTDTQYF.

This clonotype occurred many times. The chain recombines TRBV29-1 with TRBJ2-3; D gene ambiguous. Germline CDR1 and CDR2: SQVTM and ANQGSEA. CDR3 length: 13 amino acids. Trimming took 3 bases from V and 3 from J, leaving 10 bases between them. CDR3 nucleotides: TGCAGCGTTGATGGTTCCCAGACAGATACGCAGTATTTT. Protein: CSVDGSQTDTQYF.